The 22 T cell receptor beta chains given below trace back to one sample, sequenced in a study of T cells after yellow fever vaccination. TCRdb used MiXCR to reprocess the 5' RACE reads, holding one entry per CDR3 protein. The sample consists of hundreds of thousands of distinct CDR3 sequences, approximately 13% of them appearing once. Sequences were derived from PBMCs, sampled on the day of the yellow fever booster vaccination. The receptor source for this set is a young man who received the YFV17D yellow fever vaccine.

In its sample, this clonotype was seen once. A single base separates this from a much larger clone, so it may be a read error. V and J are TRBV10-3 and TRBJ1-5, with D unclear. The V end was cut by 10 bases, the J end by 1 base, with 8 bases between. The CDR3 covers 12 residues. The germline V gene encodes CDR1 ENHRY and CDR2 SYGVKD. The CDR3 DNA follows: TGTGCCACCCAGGCCAGCAATCAGCCCCAGCATTTT. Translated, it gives CATQASNQPQHF.

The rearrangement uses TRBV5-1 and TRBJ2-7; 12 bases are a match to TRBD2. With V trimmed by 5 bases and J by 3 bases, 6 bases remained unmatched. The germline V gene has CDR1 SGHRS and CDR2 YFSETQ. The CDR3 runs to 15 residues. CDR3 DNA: TGCGCCAGCAGGGAAGGACTAGCGGGATTCTACGAGCAGTACTTC. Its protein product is CASREGLAGFYEQYF.

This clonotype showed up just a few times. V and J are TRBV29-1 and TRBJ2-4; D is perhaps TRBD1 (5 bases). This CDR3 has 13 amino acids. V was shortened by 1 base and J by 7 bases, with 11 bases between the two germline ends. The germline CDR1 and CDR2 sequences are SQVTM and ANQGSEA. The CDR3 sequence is CSVEGTRMNIQYF. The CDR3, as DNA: TGCAGCGTTGAAGGGACAAGGATGAACATTCAGTACTTC.

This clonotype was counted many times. This CDR3 is CASSLGTGRHQETQYF. CDR3 in DNA: TGCGCCAGCAGCTTGGGGACAGGGAGGCACCAAGAGACCCAGTACTTC. This chain connects TRBV5-1 to TRBJ2-5; 8 nucleotides agree with TRBD1. The germline gives CDR1 SGHRS, CDR2 YFSETQ. The CDR3 has 16 residues. The V and J ends lost 0 bases and 0 bases, in that order; junction bases with no gene match: 4.

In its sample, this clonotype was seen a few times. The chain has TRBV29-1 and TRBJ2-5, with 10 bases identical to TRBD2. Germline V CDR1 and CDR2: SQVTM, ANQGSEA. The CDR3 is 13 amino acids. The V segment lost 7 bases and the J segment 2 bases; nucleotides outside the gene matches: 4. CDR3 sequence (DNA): TGCAGCGCGTCTAGCGGGGGACAAGAGACCCAGTACTTC. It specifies CSASSGGQETQYF.

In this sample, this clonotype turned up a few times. DNA for the CDR3: TGTGCCAGCAGTTGGGGGGGAGCGACACAAGAGACCCAGTACTTC. Translating gives CASSWGGATQETQYF. The genes are TRBV7-9 and TRBJ2-5; 7 bases are a match to TRBD2. This CDR3 region has 15 residues. CDR1 is SEHNR, CDR2 FQNEAQ, per germline (reference sequence). The trim removed 6 bases at V and 2 bases at J, leaving 9 bases unmatched.

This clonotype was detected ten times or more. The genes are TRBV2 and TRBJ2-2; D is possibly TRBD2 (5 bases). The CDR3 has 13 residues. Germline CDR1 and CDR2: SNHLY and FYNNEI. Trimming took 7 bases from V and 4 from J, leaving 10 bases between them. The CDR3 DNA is TGTGCCAGCACTACGGACTCCACCGGGGAGCTGTTTTTT. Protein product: CASTTDSTGELFF.

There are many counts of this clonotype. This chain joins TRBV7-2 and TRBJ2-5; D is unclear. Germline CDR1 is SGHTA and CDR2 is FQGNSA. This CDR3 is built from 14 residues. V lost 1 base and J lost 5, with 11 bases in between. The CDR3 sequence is CASSLDFGGETQYF. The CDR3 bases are TGTGCCAGCAGCTTAGACTTTGGCGGTGAGACCCAGTACTTC.

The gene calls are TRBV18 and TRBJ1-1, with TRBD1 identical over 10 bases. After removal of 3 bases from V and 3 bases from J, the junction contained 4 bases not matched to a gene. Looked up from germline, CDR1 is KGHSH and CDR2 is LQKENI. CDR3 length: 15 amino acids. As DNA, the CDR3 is TGTGCCAGCTCACCTCTAGGACAGGGGGACACTGAAGCTTTCTTT. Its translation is CASSPLGQGDTEAFF.

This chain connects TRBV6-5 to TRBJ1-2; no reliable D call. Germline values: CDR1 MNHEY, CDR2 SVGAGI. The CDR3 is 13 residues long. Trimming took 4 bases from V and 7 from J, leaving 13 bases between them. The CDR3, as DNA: TGTGCCAGCAGTTCCTCTTTGACGAGTGGCTACACCTTC. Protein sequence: CASSSSLTSGYTF.

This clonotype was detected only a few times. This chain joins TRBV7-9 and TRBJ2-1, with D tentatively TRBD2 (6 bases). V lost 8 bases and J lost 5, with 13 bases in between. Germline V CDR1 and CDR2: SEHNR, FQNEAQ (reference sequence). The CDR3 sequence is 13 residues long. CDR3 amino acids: CASQVGGDNEQFF. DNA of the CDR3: TGTGCCAGCCAAGTGGGGGGTGACAATGAGCAGTTCTTC.

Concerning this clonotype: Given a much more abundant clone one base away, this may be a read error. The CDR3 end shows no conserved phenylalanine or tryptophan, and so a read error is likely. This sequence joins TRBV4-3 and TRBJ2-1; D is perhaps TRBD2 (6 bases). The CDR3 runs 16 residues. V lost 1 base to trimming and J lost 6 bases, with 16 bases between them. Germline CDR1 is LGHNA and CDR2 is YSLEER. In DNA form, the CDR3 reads TGCGCCAGCAGCCAAGTTCAGGGAGGAGGTGGCAATGAGCAGTTCTCC. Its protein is CASSQVQGGGGNEQFS.

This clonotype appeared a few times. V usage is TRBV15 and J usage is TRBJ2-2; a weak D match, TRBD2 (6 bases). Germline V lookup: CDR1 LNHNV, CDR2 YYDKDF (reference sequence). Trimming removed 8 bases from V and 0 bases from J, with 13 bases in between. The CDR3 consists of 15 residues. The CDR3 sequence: CATVREVSNTGELFF. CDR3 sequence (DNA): TGTGCCACCGTAAGGGAGGTCTCGAACACCGGGGAGCTGTTTTTT.

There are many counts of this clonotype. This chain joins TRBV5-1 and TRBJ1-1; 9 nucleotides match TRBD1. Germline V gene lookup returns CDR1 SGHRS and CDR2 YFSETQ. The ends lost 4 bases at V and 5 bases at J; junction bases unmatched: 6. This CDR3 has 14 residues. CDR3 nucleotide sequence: TGCGCCAGCAGCGTGGGACAGGGAAAGACTGAAGCTTTCTTT. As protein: CASSVGQGKTEAFF.

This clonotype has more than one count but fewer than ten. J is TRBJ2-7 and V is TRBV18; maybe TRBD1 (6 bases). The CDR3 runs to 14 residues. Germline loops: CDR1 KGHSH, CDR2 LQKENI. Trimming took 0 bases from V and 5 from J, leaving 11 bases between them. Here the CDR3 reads CASSPPYRADEQYF. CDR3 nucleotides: TGTGCCAGCTCACCACCTTACAGGGCGGACGAGCAGTACTTC.

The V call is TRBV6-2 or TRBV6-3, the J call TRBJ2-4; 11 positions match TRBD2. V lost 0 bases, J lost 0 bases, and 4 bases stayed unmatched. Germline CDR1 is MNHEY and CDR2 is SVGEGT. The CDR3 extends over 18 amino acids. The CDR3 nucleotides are TGTGCCAGCAGTTACTCACTAGCGGGAGTAAGAGCCAAAAACATTCAGTACTTC. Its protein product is CASSYSLAGVRAKNIQYF.

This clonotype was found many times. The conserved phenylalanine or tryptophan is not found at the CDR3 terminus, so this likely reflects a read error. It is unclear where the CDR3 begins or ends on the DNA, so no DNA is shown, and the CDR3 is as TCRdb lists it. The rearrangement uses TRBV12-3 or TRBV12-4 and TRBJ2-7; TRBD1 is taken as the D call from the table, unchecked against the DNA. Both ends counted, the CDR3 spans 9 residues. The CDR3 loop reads CASSQRGRG.

The CDR3 DNA reads as TGTGCCAGCAGTTTATCTTTCGGTGGGACCCAGTACTTC. Translation: CASSLSFGGTQYF. This chain links TRBV12-3 or TRBV12-4 with TRBJ2-5; D is unresolved. The CDR3 loop spans 13 amino acids. Trimming shortened V by 2 bases and J by 7 bases, and 11 bases separated the two germline ends.

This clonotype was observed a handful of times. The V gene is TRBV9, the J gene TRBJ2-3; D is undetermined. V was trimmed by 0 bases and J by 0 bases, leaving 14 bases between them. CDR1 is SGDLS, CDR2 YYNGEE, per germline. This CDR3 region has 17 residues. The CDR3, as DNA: TGTGCCAGCAGCGTAGAGAATGAAGGGCCTAGCACAGATACGCAGTATTTT. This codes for CASSVENEGPSTDTQYF.

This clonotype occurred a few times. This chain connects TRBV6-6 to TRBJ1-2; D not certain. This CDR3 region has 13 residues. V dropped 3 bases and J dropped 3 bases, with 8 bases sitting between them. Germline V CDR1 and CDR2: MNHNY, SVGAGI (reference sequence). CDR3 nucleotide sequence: TGTGCCAGCAGTTATAACAGTGACTATGGCTACACCTTC. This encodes CASSYNSDYGYTF.

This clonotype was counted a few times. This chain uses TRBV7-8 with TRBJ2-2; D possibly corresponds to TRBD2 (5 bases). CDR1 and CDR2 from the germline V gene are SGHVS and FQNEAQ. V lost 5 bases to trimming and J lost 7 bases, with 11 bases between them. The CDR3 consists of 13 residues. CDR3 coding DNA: TGTGCCAGCAGCCCGGGAATGGGCGGGGAGCTGTTTTTT. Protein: CASSPGMGGELFF.

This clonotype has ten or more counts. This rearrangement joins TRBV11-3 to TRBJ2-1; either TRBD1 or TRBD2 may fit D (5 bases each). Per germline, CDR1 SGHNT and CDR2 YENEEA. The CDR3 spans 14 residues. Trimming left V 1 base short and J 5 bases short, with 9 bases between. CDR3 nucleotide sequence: TGTGCCAGCAGCTTAGGGTTGGGGGACAATGAGCAGTTCTTC. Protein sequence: CASSLGLGDNEQFF.